This T cell receptor (beta chain) comes out of a study of shared clonotypes between healthy human individuals. Study-level points and caveats: With a handful of donors compared, around 5% of naive CD4 clonotypes were shared.

V was cut by 4 bases and J by 6 bases, with 19 bases left in between. This CDR3 has 16 amino acids. The germline V gene has CDR1 MNHEY and CDR2 SVGAGI. Details on this clone: The antigen is undetermined.

Every subset had its genomic DNA shared out evenly among several immunoSEQ plates. TCRdb's copy holds only in-frame clones and misses some; the assay was immunoSEQ multiplex PCR. The repertoire holds about 360,000 clones, about 73% seen once, with 10% in the top ten. Sequenced: memory CD4+ T cells sorted from blood. Documented subset: CD45RA-negative fraction. This chain connects TRBV6-5 to TRBJ1-5, with a weak D call TRBD1 (6 bases). This TCR came from a man aged 25 to 40 in good health. CDR3 DNA sequence: TGTGCCAGCAGTTCGTTAGGCCAGGGGAAGGGTCAGCCCCAGCATTTT. Translation: CASSSLGQGKGQPQHF.